These 27 T cell receptor beta chains share one sample of origin, sequenced in a study of somatic mutations in cytotoxic T cells in rheumatoid arthritis. Sequencing was performed with immunoSEQ multiplex PCR; in TCRdb, only in-frame clones are kept and a portion is missing. The data show about 5,500 clones, about 82% seen once. The sequencing sample was made of CD8+ T cells sorted from blood. Every receptor here comes from a woman between 45 and 65 years old with rheumatoid arthritis.

This rearrangement joins TRBV27 to TRBJ2-3; 13 bases are shared with TRBD2. This CDR3 is built from 17 residues. V gave up 5 bases and J gave up 3 bases; unmatched junction bases: 8. The germline V gene encodes CDR1 MNHEY and CDR2 SMNVEV (reference sequence). CDR3 coding DNA: TGTGCCAGCAGTGGACTAGCGGGAGCTGCTGCGACAGATACGCAGTATTTT. It encodes CASSGLAGAAATDTQYF.

This clone was seen once. This rearrangement joins TRBV5-6 to TRBJ2-5, with 7 bases matching TRBD2. The CDR3 consists of 16 residues. Germline values: CDR1 SGHDT, CDR2 YYEEEE. The J segment lost 2 bases and the V segment lost 4 bases, leaving 11 bases of the junction unmatched. CDR3 nucleotides: TGTGCCAGCAGCCCCCCTGCGGCGGGAGTTCAAGAGACCCAGTACTTC. It codes for CASSPPAAGVQETQYF.

The chain is built from TRBV7-2 and TRBJ2-3, with TRBD1 as a possible D gene (6 bases). Trimming took off 5 bases at V and 1 base at J, with 16 bases between the two ends. CDR1 and CDR2 from the germline V gene are SGHTA and FQGNSA. The CDR3 spans 16 residues. The CDR3 DNA sequence: TGTGCCAGCAGCGAGAATAGGGGGTTCGGCACAGATACGCAGTATTTT. Translation gives CASSENRGFGTDTQYF.

This chain connects TRBV6-4 to TRBJ2-3; a possible D gene is TRBD1 (6 bases). There are 15 residues in the CDR3. The V end lost 2 bases, the J end lost 3 bases, and 12 bases lay between the germline ends. Germline lookup yields CDR1 MRHNA and CDR2 SNTAGT. The CDR3 DNA is TGTGCCAGCAGTGACGCACAGGGTGCAACAGATACGCAGTATTTT. It is translated as CASSDAQGATDTQYF.

The J gene is TRBJ1-1, the V gene TRBV21-1. TRBV21-1 is tagged as a pseudogene. The CDR3 length is 13 residues. This CDR3 is CASSMCRATEAFF. The CDR3 DNA follows: TGTGCCAGCAGCATGTGCCGCGCCACTGAAGCTTTCTTT.

V and J are TRBV27 and TRBJ1-2; D unclear. CDR3 length: 12 residues. Per germline, CDR1 MNHEY and CDR2 SMNVEV (reference sequence). Trimming stripped 3 bases from V and 8 bases from J, with 10 bases between. The chain's CDR3 is CASSFFGGGYTF. CDR3 nucleotide sequence: TGTGCCAGCAGTTTTTTTGGAGGGGGCTACACCTTC.

The chain joins TRBV2 to TRBJ2-7; the D gene is possibly TRBD2 (6 bases). The CDR3 is 16 amino acids. Trimming took off 4 bases at V and 3 bases at J, with 19 bases between the two ends. Germline V CDR1 and CDR2: SNHLY, FYNNEI. CDR3 amino acids: CASSVSGVQVNYEQYF. The DNA of the CDR3 is TGTGCCAGCAGTGTATCGGGGGTGCAGGTTAACTACGAGCAGTACTTC.

V is TRBV4-1 and J is TRBJ2-1, with TRBD2 as a possible D gene (5 bases). Germline CDR1 reads MGHRA; CDR2 reads YSYEKL. The CDR3 totals 14 residues. Trimming shortened V by 3 bases and J by 15 bases, and 21 bases separated the two germline ends. CDR3 sequence (DNA): TGCGCCAGCAGCCAGGTTCTAGAGGGCATTTATCGGTTCTTC. Its protein product is CASSQVLEGIYRFF.

V is TRBV27 and J is TRBJ2-7; TRBD1 agrees at 7 bases. This CDR3 spans 14 amino acids. Germline CDR1 is MNHEY and CDR2 is SMNVEV (reference sequence). Losses at the gene ends were 7 bases for V and 2 bases for J; bases not matched to a gene: 8. CDR3 nucleotide sequence: TGTGCCAGCACTCCGGGGACAGCCGCCTACGAGCAGTACTTC. Translating it yields CASTPGTAAYEQYF.

The CDR3 spells CASSLTGTGDTNYGYTF. CDR3 DNA sequence: TGTGCCAGCAGCTTAACCGGGACAGGGGATACTAACTATGGCTACACCTTC. The V gene is TRBV7-8, the J gene TRBJ1-2, with 10 bases fitting TRBD1. The germline CDR1 and CDR2 sequences are SGHVS and FQNEAQ. This CDR3 comprises 17 residues. Trimming removed 2 bases from V and 0 bases from J; junction bases left unmatched: 6.

The J gene is TRBJ2-7, the V gene TRBV6-5; 7 nucleotides align to TRBD1. V lost 4 bases to trimming and J lost 2 bases; unmatched junction nucleotides: 2. Germline values: CDR1 MNHEY, CDR2 SVGAGI. CDR3 length equals 13 residues. CDR3 loop: CASSSTGPYEQYF. CDR3 bases: TGTGCCAGCAGTTCGACAGGGCCCTACGAGCAGTACTTC.

This sequence joins TRBV6-6 and TRBJ1-2, with D possibly being TRBD1 (6 bases). Germline CDR1 is MNHNY and CDR2 is SVGAGI (reference sequence). The CDR3 loop spans 16 amino acids. V shed 0 bases and J shed 4 bases, with 15 bases lying between them. The CDR3 DNA reads as TGTGCCAGCAGTTACTCGGGTTCGACAGGAAGCTATGGCTACACCTTC. Encoded protein: CASSYSGSTGSYGYTF.

Relative to its sample, this clone is large. V gene TRBV19 combines with J gene TRBJ2-1; 11 nucleotides align to TRBD2. Germline CDR1 is LNHDA and CDR2 is SQIVND (reference sequence). J was trimmed by 2 bases and V by 6 bases; bases with no gene match: 6. The CDR3 is made up of 16 amino acids. Here the CDR3 DNA reads TGTGCCAGTAGGGGGACTAGCGGTCTCGCCTACAATGAGCAGTTCTTC. Encoded protein: CASRGTSGLAYNEQFF.

This clone was observed a few times. The chain combines TRBV10-1 with TRBJ2-7, with 10 positions matching TRBD1. Germline assignment: CDR1 WNHNN and CDR2 SYGVQD (reference sequence). The V and J ends lost 7 bases and 6 bases, in that order; junction bases with no gene match: 6. This CDR3 is 13 amino acids long. In DNA, the CDR3 is TGCGCCAGCAATGCCGGGACAGGGGCCGAGCAGTACTTC. Encoded protein: CASNAGTGAEQYF.

The CDR3 DNA reads as TGTGCCAGCAGCCCAGGACACAATTACAATGAGCAGTTCTTC. Amino acids: CASSPGHNYNEQFF. The chain recombines TRBV7-9 with TRBJ2-1; TRBD1 might be the D (5 bases). This CDR3 is 14 amino acids long. Trimming pared 5 bases from V and 4 bases from J, leaving 12 bases between. The germline V gene encodes CDR1 SEHNR and CDR2 FQNEAQ (reference sequence).

The chain uses TRBV27 and TRBJ2-1; tentatively, D is TRBD1 (6 bases). The V end lost 5 bases, the J end lost 5 bases, and 7 bases lay between the germline ends. The CDR3 extends over 12 amino acids. Per the germline V gene, CDR1 is MNHEY and CDR2 is SMNVEV (reference sequence). The CDR3 loop is CASSRQDNEQFF. CDR3 DNA: TGTGCCAGCAGTAGACAGGACAATGAGCAGTTCTTC.

This clone was seen more than once but under ten times. The chain recombines TRBV27 with TRBJ2-4; 7 bases are shared with TRBD2. The germline CDR1 and CDR2 sequences are MNHEY and SMNVEV (reference sequence). This CDR3 contains 18 residues. V shed 1 base and J 6 bases; nucleotides not matched to a gene: 15. The DNA for the CDR3 is TGTGCCAGCAGTTTATTGCTTAGCGGCGGGATAGCGGGAAACATTCAGTACTTC. This gives the protein CASSLLLSGGIAGNIQYF.

The rearrangement links TRBV19 to TRBJ2-1, with 7 positions matching TRBD2. With V trimmed by 6 bases and J by 9 bases, 5 bases remained unmatched. Germline V gives CDR1 LNHDA, CDR2 SQIVND (reference sequence). CDR3 size: 12 residues. CDR3 region: CASSSGLGEQFF. The CDR3 DNA reads as TGTGCCAGTAGCTCCGGACTAGGTGAGCAGTTCTTC.

The chain's CDR3 is CASSGLGDSNQPQHF. CDR3 nucleotides: TGTGCCAGCAGCGGGTTGGGAGATAGCAATCAGCCCCAGCATTTT. The V gene is TRBV9, the J gene TRBJ1-5; no definite D call. The CDR3 has 15 residues. The germline V and J ends were trimmed by 3 bases and 0 bases, with 10 bases remaining between them. The germline gives CDR1 SGDLS, CDR2 YYNGEE.

This chain joins TRBV28 and TRBJ2-5; 7 nucleotides match TRBD1. The CDR3 spans 13 residues. The V gene end was trimmed by 6 bases and the J gene end by 2 bases; junction bases not matched to a gene: 3. Germline assignment: CDR1 MDHEN and CDR2 SYDVKM. The CDR3 reads CASSRDRQETQYF. CDR3 nucleotide sequence: TGTGCCAGCAGCCGGGACAGACAAGAGACCCAGTACTTC.

The chain joins TRBV28 to TRBJ2-7, with TRBD2 matching 11 bases. This CDR3 comprises 15 residues. Germline trimming cut 2 bases from V and 3 bases from J; bases unmatched to any gene: 3. The germline CDR1 and CDR2 sequences are MDHEN and SYDVKM. The CDR3 region has the DNA TGTGCCAGCAGTTTAGTGGGACTAGCGGTCTACGAGCAGTACTTC. This sequence encodes CASSLVGLAVYEQYF.

The V gene is TRBV5-8, the J gene TRBJ1-1, with 7 bases that match TRBD1. The germline CDR1 and CDR2 sequences are SGHTS and YDEGEE. This CDR3 is built from 13 residues. The ends lost 1 base at V and 11 bases at J; junction bases unmatched: 8. The CDR3, as DNA: TGTGCCAGCAGCTTGAACAGGGGCAGGGTGGCTTTCTTT. This gives the protein CASSLNRGRVAFF. The full variable domain, rest sourced from reference TRBV5-8 and TRBJ1-1, is EAGVTQSPTHLIKTRGQQATLRCSPISGHTSVYWYQQALGLGLQFLLWYDEGEERNRGNFPPRFSGRQFPNYSSELNVNALELEDSALYLCASSLNRGRVAFFGQGTRLTVV.

The V and J genes are TRBV6-5 and TRBJ1-3; 10 bases map to TRBD1. Germline-derived CDR1 and CDR2 are MNHEY and SVGAGI. V dropped 6 bases and J dropped 9; count of bases not matched to a gene: 11. This CDR3 contains 15 residues. The CDR3 region is CASSWTGGLGGTIYF. The CDR3 bases are TGTGCCAGCAGCTGGACAGGGGGACTCGGGGGCACCATATATTTT.

V gene TRBV27 combines with J gene TRBJ2-1; 7 bases match TRBD2. The germline CDR1 and CDR2 sequences are MNHEY and SMNVEV (reference sequence). This CDR3 comprises 12 residues. V gave up 8 bases and J gave up 8 bases; unmatched junction bases: 6. The CDR3 nucleotides read TGTGCCAGCTGGGCTCGGGGGGATGAGCAGTTCTTC. Protein: CASWARGDEQFF.

This rearrangement joins TRBV6-5 to TRBJ2-7; 11 nucleotides align to TRBD1. Germline V gene data show CDR1 as MNHEY and CDR2 as SVGAGI. The CDR3 runs to 14 residues. With V trimmed by 8 bases and J by 4 bases, 7 bases remained unmatched. The CDR3 sequence: CASWVRDRGYEQYF. For the CDR3, the DNA is TGTGCCAGCTGGGTCCGGGACAGGGGGTACGAGCAGTACTTC.

Concerning this clone: The sample holds other DNA sequences that translate to the same CDR3. The chain joins TRBV9 to TRBJ2-3; TRBD1 is a possible D gene (8 bases). There are 15 residues in the CDR3. V was pared by 4 bases and J by 2 bases, with 14 bases between. Germline CDR1 reads SGDLS; CDR2 reads YYNGEE. The CDR3 bases are TGTGCCAGCAGCAGGGAGGGACAGGACACAGATACGCAGTATTTT. Protein: CASSREGQDTDTQYF.

The chain combines TRBV6-5 with TRBJ2-7; D may be TRBD1 (5 bases). The CDR3 extends over 12 amino acids. Trimming took 5 bases from V and 2 from J, leaving 7 bases between them. Germline V CDR1 and CDR2: MNHEY, SVGAGI. CDR3: CASSQGPYEQYF. The CDR3, as DNA: TGTGCCAGCAGTCAGGGCCCCTACGAGCAGTACTTC.